The T cell receptor (beta chain) described here comes from a study of cytomegalovirus exposure and HLA in healthy donors. Germline V gene data show CDR1 as SGHTA and CDR2 as FQGNSA. V lost 5 bases and J lost 7; bases outside the gene matches: 9. The CDR3 totals 15 residues. A multiplex PCR was run with 60 Vbeta primers and 13 Jbeta primers. Generated by immunoSEQ multiplex PCR, the TCRdb table keeps only in-frame clones and is missing some. This table holds approximately 150,000 clones, 70% to 80% found once. Sequenced material: PBMCs. This sequence joins TRBV7-2 and TRBJ1-5; the match to TRBD1 covers 9 bases. The clonotype comes from a young woman in good health and CMV-seropositive. The CDR3 nucleotides are TGTGCCAGCAGCGCCTTACAGGGGGCTGGGCAGCCCCAGCATTTT. This gives the protein CASSALQGAGQPQHF. Looking up the rest from reference TRBV7-2 and TRBJ1-5 gives the full variable domain: GAGVSQSPSNKVTEKGKDVELRCDPISGHTALYWYRQSLGQGLEFLIYFQGNSAPDKSGLPSDRFSAERTGGSVSTLTIQRTQQEDSAVYLCASSALQGAGQPQHFGDGTRLSIL.